This paragraph covers one T cell receptor beta chain sequence. Its specificity is unknown. A much larger clone is a single base away; this may be a read error. Template material for amplifying TCR beta CDR3 regions consisted of RNA transcripts. The HTBI primer set served for first-round RT-PCR of the TCR CDR3. TCRdb called the multiplex PCR reads again in MiXCR, with one record for every CDR3 protein. The top ten hold under 15% of the sample, which has 620,000 or so distinct CDR3 sequences, about 14% seen once. Diagnoses rested on clinical symptoms, serum thyroxine and TRAb, thyroid ultrasound and orbital computed tomography. CDR1 is DFQATT and CDR2 is SNEGSKA in the germline V gene (reference sequence). CDR3 length: 14 amino acids. The J segment lost 4 bases and the V segment lost 6 bases, leaving 4 bases of the junction unmatched. The data were taken from a study of T cells in Graves' hyperthyroidism and ophthalmopathy. Study-level information: Peripheral blood was obtained at initial diagnosis, preceding any treatment. Findings and caveats of the study: In blood, most of the thyroid clonotypes expanded above 0.001 were also present. Median prediction lead before ophthalmopathy onset was around 6.9 months with the model.

The clonotype was recovered from a woman between 50 and 59 years old with Graves' ophthalmopathy. The rearrangement links TRBV20-1 to TRBJ2-5; 14 positions agree with TRBD2. The sample taken for sequencing was blood. The CDR3 loop reads CSAPGTSGRETQYF. In DNA, the CDR3 is TGCAGTGCCCCTGGGACTAGCGGGAGAGAGACCCAGTACTTC.